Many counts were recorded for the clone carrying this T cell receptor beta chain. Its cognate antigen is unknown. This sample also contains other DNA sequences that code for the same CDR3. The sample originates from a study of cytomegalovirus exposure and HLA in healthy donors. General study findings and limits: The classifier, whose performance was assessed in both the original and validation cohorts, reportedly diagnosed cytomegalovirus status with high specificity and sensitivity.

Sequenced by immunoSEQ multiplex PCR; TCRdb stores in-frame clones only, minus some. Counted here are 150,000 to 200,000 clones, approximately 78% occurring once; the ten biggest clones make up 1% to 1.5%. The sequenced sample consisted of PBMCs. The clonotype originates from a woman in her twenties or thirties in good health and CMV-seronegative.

CDR3 in DNA: TGTGCCAGCTCACCAGGCGGCAATGAGCAGTTCTTC. Amino acids: CASSPGGNEQFF. J is TRBJ2-1 and V is TRBV18; D is undetermined. Per the germline V gene, CDR1 is KGHSH and CDR2 is LQKENI. This CDR3 comprises 12 residues. Trimming removed 2 bases at V and 6 bases at J, with 5 bases between.